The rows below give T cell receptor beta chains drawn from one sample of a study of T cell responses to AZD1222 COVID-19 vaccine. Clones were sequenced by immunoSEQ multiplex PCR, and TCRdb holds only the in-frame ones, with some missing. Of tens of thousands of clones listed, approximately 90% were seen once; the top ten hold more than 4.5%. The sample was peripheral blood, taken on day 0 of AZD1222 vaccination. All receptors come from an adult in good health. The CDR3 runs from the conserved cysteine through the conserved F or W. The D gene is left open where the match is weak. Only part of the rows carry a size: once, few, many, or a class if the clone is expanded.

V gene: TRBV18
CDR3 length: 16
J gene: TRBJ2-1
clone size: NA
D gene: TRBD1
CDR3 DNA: TGTGCCAGCTCACCACTGACAGGGCGTGCCTACAATGAGCAGTTCTTC
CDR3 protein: CASSPLTGRAYNEQFF

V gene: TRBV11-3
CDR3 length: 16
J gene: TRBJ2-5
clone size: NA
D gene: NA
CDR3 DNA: TGTGCCAGCAGCTTAGGGGTTTGGGGGGCCGAGGAGACCCAGTACTTC
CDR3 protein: CASSLGVWGAEETQYF

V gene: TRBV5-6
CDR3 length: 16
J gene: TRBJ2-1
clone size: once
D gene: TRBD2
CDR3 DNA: TGTGCCAGCAGCTTTAGGATGGGACTAGCTAACAATGAGCAGTTCTTC
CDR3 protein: CASSFRMGLANNEQFF

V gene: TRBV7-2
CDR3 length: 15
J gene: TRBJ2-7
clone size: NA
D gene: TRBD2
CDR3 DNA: TGTGCCAGCAGCGTAACTAGCGGGAGGACCTACGAGCAGTACTTC
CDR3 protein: CASSVTSGRTYEQYF

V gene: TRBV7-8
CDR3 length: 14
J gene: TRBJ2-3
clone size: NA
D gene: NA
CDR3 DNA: TGTGCCAGCAGCCAACCCTCCTCGGAGGATGGGCAGTATTTT
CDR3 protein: CASSQPSSEDGQYF

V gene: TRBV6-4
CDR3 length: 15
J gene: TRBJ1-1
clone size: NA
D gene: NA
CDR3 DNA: TGTGCCAGCAGCGAGGATTCAGGGTCGGGGACTGAAGCTTTCTTT
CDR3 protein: CASSEDSGSGTEAFF

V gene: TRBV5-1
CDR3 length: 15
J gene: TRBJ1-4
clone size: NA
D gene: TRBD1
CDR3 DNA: TGCGCCAGCAGCACATCAGGGGGGATTAATGAAAAACTGTTTTTT
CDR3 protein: CASSTSGGINEKLFF

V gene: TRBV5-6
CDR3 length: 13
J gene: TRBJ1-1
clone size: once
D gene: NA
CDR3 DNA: TGTGCCAGCAGCTACACCCTGAACACTGAAGCTTTCTTT
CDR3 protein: CASSYTLNTEAFF

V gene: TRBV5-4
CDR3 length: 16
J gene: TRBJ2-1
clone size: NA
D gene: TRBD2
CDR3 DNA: TGTGCCAGCAGCCCCGACCTAGCGGGGGGCTACAATGAGCAGTTCTTC
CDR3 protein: CASSPDLAGGYNEQFF

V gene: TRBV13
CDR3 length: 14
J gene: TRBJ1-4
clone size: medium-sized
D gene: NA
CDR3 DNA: TGTGCCAGCAGCTTAAGAGGAACAGATCGGAAACTGTTTTTT
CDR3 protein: CASSLRGTDRKLFF